This TCR beta chain was sequenced during a study of T-cell reconstitution after alpha-beta-depleted transplantation in children. The sample holds many counts of this clonotype. Antigen: not known. Unique molecular identifiers were incorporated into the prepared TCRbeta library. Each CDR3 protein gets one entry after TCRdb re-called the PCR reads with MiXCR. Among 190,000 or so distinct CDR3 sequences listed, about 6% were seen once. Per the germline V gene, CDR1 is SGDLS and CDR2 is YYNGEE. V lost 4 bases, J lost 3 bases, and 19 bases lay in between. This CDR3 contains 17 residues. Study results and caveats: One year post-transplant, T-cell counts and diversity were largely derived from T cells produced anew. Where some patients showed high TCRbeta diversity at day 60, it came from recipient T cells and thymic progenitors that had survived. Alpha-beta T cells about two months after transplant reportedly derived from several hundred expanded graft clones.

The TCR comes from a girl under three years old with combined immunodeficiency, due to receive a stem cell transplant. The sample consisted of PBMCs, taken before TCRalphabeta/CD19-depleted stem cell transplant. The J gene is TRBJ2-2, the V gene TRBV9; a weak D match, TRBD1 (6 bases). This CDR3 is CASSHPTGLIHTGELFF. The CDR3 region has the DNA TGTGCCAGCAGCCACCCAACAGGGTTAATTCACACCGGGGAGCTGTTTTTT.